This T cell receptor (beta chain) was documented in a study of T cells in Graves' hyperthyroidism and ophthalmopathy. Overall study: At the time of initial diagnosis and before any treatment, peripheral blood was collected. Points from the study as a whole: Stable hyperthyroidism was told apart from ophthalmopathy by a model built on 13 V-J features.

The source material, RNA transcripts, was used to amplify TCR beta CDR3 regions. During a first-round RT-PCR of the TCR CDR3, the HTBI primer set was used. TCRdb fed the multiplex PCR reads into MiXCR, producing one record per CDR3 protein. The sample consists of roughly 510,000 distinct CDR3 sequences, roughly 20% of them appearing once. Hyperthyroidism was newly diagnosed in patients aged 18 to 65 (duration under 2 months). Clinical symptoms, serum thyroxine, TRAb, thyroid ultrasound and orbital computed tomography established diagnosis. The CDR3 runs 15 residues. Trimming stripped 6 bases from V and 0 bases from J, with 12 bases between. This clonotype was detected many times. Its specificity is unknown.

Sample: blood. This sequence originates from a man between 18 and 35 years old with Graves' hyperthyroidism. This sequence joins TRBV12-3 or TRBV12-4 and TRBJ1-5; a possible D gene is TRBD1 (5 bases). The CDR3 DNA sequence: TGTGCCAGCAGCCCAGGGAGCTATAGCAATCAGCCCCAGCATTTT. It yields the protein CASSPGSYSNQPQHF.